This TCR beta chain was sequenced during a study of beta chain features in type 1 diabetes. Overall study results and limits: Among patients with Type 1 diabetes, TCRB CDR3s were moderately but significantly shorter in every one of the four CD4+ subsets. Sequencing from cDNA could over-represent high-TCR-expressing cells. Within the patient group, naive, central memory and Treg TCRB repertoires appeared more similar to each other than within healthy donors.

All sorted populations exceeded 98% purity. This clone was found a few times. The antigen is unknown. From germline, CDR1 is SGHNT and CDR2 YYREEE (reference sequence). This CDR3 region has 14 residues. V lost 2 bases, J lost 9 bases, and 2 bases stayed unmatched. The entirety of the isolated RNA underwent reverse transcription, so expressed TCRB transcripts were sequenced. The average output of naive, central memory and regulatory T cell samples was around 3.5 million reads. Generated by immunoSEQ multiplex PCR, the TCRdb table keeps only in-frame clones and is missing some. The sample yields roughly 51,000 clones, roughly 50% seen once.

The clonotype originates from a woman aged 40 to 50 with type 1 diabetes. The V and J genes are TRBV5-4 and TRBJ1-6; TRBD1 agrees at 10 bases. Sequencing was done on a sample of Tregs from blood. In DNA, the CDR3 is TGTGCCAGCAGCTTCCGGGACAGGGGTTCACCCCTCCACTTT. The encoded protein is CASSFRDRGSPLHF. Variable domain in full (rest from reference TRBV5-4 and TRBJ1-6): ETGVTQSPTHLIKTRGQQVTLRCSSQSGHNTVSWYQQALGQGPQFIFQYYREEENGRGNFPPRFSGLQFPNYSSELNVNALELDDSALYLCASSFRDRGSPLHFGNGTRLTVT.